The next 14 T cell receptor beta chains were all read from a single sample in a study of blood T cell repertoires in COVID-19. Only in-frame clones appear in the TCRdb table, and some are missing; sequencing was by immunoSEQ multiplex PCR. Of some 200,000 clones listed, more than 75% are singletons. Sequencing input: peripheral blood. The receptors shown here come from a woman between 35 and 50 years old with acute or convalescent COVID-19.

This sequence joins TRBV4-3 and TRBJ1-3; maybe TRBD1 (5 bases). Trimming took 1 base from V and 3 from J, leaving 10 bases between them. CDR1 is LGHNA and CDR2 is YSLEER in the germline V gene. CDR3 size: 15 residues. The CDR3 loop reads CASSQAGGVGNTIYF. Here the CDR3 DNA reads TGCGCCAGCAGCCAAGCCGGGGGAGTTGGAAACACCATATATTTT.

The sample holds a few counts of this clone. V usage is TRBV5-1 and J usage is TRBJ2-3; 7 nucleotides match TRBD1. The CDR3 covers 15 residues. Germline CDR1 reads SGHRS; CDR2 reads YFSETQ. J lost 1 base, V lost 6 bases, and 8 bases had no gene match. DNA of the CDR3: TGCGCCAGCAAACCTACCACAGGGGGCACAGATACGCAGTATTTT. It is translated as CASKPTTGGTDTQYF.

The chain is built from TRBV27 and TRBJ2-3; TRBD2 matches at 7 bases. The V segment lost 5 bases and the J segment 2 bases; nucleotides outside the gene matches: 10. Germline V gene data show CDR1 as MNHEY and CDR2 as SMNVEV (reference sequence). The CDR3 extends over 16 amino acids. The CDR3, as DNA: TGTGCCAGCAGTAGGGGAACCGGGACTATCACAGATACGCAGTATTTT. It codes for CASSRGTGTITDTQYF.

This clone has more than one count but fewer than ten. V gene TRBV19 combines with J gene TRBJ2-7, with 7 bases identical to TRBD2. The V and J ends lost 3 bases and 5 bases, in that order; junction bases with no gene match: 7. CDR3 length: 14 amino acids. Germline CDR1 LNHDA, CDR2 SQIVND (reference sequence). CDR3 DNA: TGTGCCAGTAGTATTTCGGGAGGTTCAGACGAGCAGTACTTC. Translating it yields CASSISGGSDEQYF. Looking up the rest from reference TRBV19 and TRBJ2-7 gives the full variable domain: DGGITQSPKYLFRKEGQNVTLSCEQNLNHDAMYWYRQDPGQGLRLIYYSQIVNDFQKGDIAEGYSVSREKKESFPLTVTSAQKNPTAFYLCASSISGGSDEQYFGPGTRLTVT.

The rearrangement links TRBV27 to TRBJ1-2; 9 positions agree with TRBD1. Germline assignment: CDR1 MNHEY and CDR2 SMNVEV (reference sequence). The CDR3 totals 16 residues. V gave up 3 bases and J gave up 5 bases; unmatched junction bases: 10. The CDR3 DNA reads TGTGCCAGCAGTTTGTCCCAACAGGGGGCCAGATATGGCTACACCTTC. Amino acids: CASSLSQQGARYGYTF.

The chain links TRBV7-6 to TRBJ2-1; D is ambiguous. The CDR3 runs 14 residues. The V and J ends lost 1 base and 9 bases respectively, with 13 bases between them. Germline lookup yields CDR1 SGHVS and CDR2 FNYEAQ. The CDR3, as DNA: TGTGCCAGCAGCTTAGAGTGGTCGGCAGGTGAGCAGTTCTTC. It translates to CASSLEWSAGEQFF. The variable domain in full, with the rest retrieved from reference TRBV7-6 and TRBJ2-1, is GAGVSQSPRYKVTKRGQDVALRCDPISGHVSLYWYRQALGQGPEFLTYFNYEAQQDKSGLPNDRFSAERPEGSISTLTIQRTEQRDSAMYRCASSLEWSAGEQFFGPGTRLTVL.

This chain joins TRBV18 and TRBJ1-1, with TRBD1 as a possible D gene (5 bases). The CDR3 spans 15 residues. The V gene's germline CDR1 is KGHSH and CDR2 LQKENI. V gave up 4 bases and J gave up 0 bases, with 12 bases separating them. The CDR3 is CASSRADSLNTEAFF. DNA for the CDR3: TGTGCCAGCTCACGGGCCGACAGTTTGAACACTGAAGCTTTCTTT.

This chain uses TRBV9 with TRBJ1-4, with 10 bases lining up with TRBD1. Germline V CDR1 and CDR2: SGDLS, YYNGEE. The CDR3 totals 15 residues. V was pared by 4 bases and J by 7 bases, with 7 bases of the junction left unmatched. The CDR3 DNA reads TGTGCCAGCAGCTTTCGACAGGGGGCGGGTGAAAAACTGTTTTTT. It is translated as CASSFRQGAGEKLFF. The whole variable domain, remainder taken from reference TRBV9 and TRBJ1-4, is DSGVTQTPKHLITATGQRVTLRCSPRSGDLSVYWYQQSLDQGLQFLIQYYNGEERAKGNILERFSAQQFPDLHSELNLSSLELGDSALYFCASSFRQGAGEKLFFGSGTQLSVL.

This clone was seen just once. CDR3 sequence: CASSQDRGRSYEQYF. The CDR3 DNA reads as TGTGCCAGCAGCCAAGATCGCGGGAGGTCCTACGAGCAGTACTTC. This chain joins TRBV14 and TRBJ2-7; 8 positions match TRBD2. The CDR3 has 15 amino acids. V was clipped by 0 bases and J by 1 base; unmatched bases: 2. Germline V gene data show CDR1 as SGHDN and CDR2 as FVKESK.

The chain joins TRBV16 to TRBJ1-5; 8 bases match TRBD1. The CDR3 loop spans 15 amino acids. CDR1 KGHSY and CDR2 FQNENV come from the germline V gene. With 4 bases clipped from V and 2 bases from J, the junction kept 4 bases outside the gene matches. CDR3 nucleotides: TGTGCCAGCAGCCCGACAGGGGCGGGCAATCAGCCCCAGCATTTT. Its protein product is CASSPTGAGNQPQHF.

The chain recombines TRBV4-1 with TRBJ1-1; D is unclear. Looked up from germline, CDR1 is MGHRA and CDR2 is YSYEKL. Trimming removed 1 base from V and 7 bases from J, with 16 bases in between. CDR3 size: 15 residues. Written as DNA, the CDR3 is TGCGCCAGCAGCCAAGGGGCAGTTACGGCGCTTGAAGCTTTCTTT. It codes for CASSQGAVTALEAFF.

J is TRBJ2-3 and V is TRBV10-1, with 12 bases identical to TRBD2. The length of the CDR3 is 18 residues. CDR1 WNHNN and CDR2 SYGVQD come from the germline V gene (reference sequence). Unmatched junction bases numbered 11, after V lost 3 bases and J lost 4 bases. In DNA form, the CDR3 reads TGCGCCAGCAGTGAAACGCAACCGGGACTAGCGGGCCCAGATACGCAGTATTTT. It encodes CASSETQPGLAGPDTQYF.

As DNA, the CDR3 is TGTGCCAGCAGCTTCTGGGACAGACCGAACACTGAAGCTTTCTTT. This translates into CASSFWDRPNTEAFF. The chain carries TRBV7-2 and TRBJ1-1, with TRBD1 identical over 7 bases. Losses at the gene ends were 3 bases for V and 1 base for J; bases not matched to a gene: 5. CDR3 length: 15 residues. The germline V gene encodes CDR1 SGHTA and CDR2 FQGNSA.

The chain links TRBV15 to TRBJ2-7; D not resolved. The CDR3 loop spans 13 amino acids. CDR1 is LNHNV, CDR2 YYDKDF, per germline (reference sequence). V dropped 0 bases and J dropped 6 bases, with 9 bases sitting between them. The CDR3 DNA reads as TGTGCCACCAGCAGAGATCAGAACGCCGAGCAGTACTTC. Translated, it gives CATSRDQNAEQYF.